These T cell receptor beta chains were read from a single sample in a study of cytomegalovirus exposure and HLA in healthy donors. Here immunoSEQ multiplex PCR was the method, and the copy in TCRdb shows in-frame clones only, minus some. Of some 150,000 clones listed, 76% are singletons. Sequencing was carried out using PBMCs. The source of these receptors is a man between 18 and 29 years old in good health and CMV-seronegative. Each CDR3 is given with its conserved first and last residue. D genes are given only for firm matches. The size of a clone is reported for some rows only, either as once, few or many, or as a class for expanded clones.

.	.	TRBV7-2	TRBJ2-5	TGTGCCAGCAGTTTCTTGGGGCAGGGAGAGACCCAGTACTTC	CASSFLGQGETQYF
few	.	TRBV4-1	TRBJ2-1	TGCGCCAGCAGCCAAGTCCTCTCCTACAATGAGCAGTTCTTC	CASSQVLSYNEQFF
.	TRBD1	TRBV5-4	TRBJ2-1	TGTGCCAGCAGCTTGGGGGACAGGGGTTTTCTTGAGCAGTTCTTC	CASSLGDRGFLEQFF
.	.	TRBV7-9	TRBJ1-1	TGTGCCGGCGGGGGCACTGAAGCTTTCTTT	CAGGGTEAFF
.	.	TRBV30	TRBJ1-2	TGTGCCTGGAGGTACTGGTCCTATGGCTACACCTTC	CAWRYWSYGYTF
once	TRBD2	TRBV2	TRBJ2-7	TGTGCCAGCAGCTCCGGGACTAGGGGGGACGAGCAGTACTTC	CASSSGTRGDEQYF
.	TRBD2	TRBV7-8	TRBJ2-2	TGTGCCAGCAGCTTACCCAGACTAGCGGGAGGGAACGCGAACACCGGGGAGCTGTTTTTT	CASSLPRLAGGNANTGELFF
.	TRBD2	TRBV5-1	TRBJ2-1	TGCGCCAGCAGCTCCGGACTAGCGGTCAACAATGAGCAGTTCTTC	CASSSGLAVNNEQFF
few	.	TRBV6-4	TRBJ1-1	TGTGCCAGCAGTGTTGACATGAACACTGAAGCTTTCTTT	CASSVDMNTEAFF
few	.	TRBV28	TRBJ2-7	TGTGCCAGCAGTTTTTTTATCCAGGACGAGCAGTACTTC	CASSFFIQDEQYF